This T cell receptor beta chain is from a study of blood T cells in healthy people across ages (dated by TCRdb to between 2015 and 2016). For the study in its entirety: Template switching captured roughly one uniquely barcoded TCR beta cDNA molecule per two T cells in model experiments. Four age groups were formed from the donors: young (average approximately 15 years), middle-aged (roughly 38), aged (more than 55) and long-lived (approximately 78). For two donors (one aged 18 to 29 and one aged 80 or older), the study analyzed two additional independent replicas of 1 million unique cDNA reads from the same blood draw. To track age-related changes in TCR beta repertoire diversity, the study relied on deep sequencing normalized with unique cDNA molecular identifiers. The investigation overall reported the following: Observed TCR beta diversity per million T cells fell roughly linearly with age, and a significant reduction was already apparent by age about 36. The long-lived group showed more naive CD4+ T cells, fewer expanded clones and increased TCR diversity than the aged group, suggesting age selection. The percentage of naive T cells measured by flow cytometry correlated strongly with observed TCR beta diversity. The CMV infection status of donors was not known, potentially confounding age-related changes in expanded clonotypes. Conclusive comparison of naive and antigen-experienced compartments was prevented by the profiling of bulk unsorted PBMCs. Estimates of total diversity based on one million sequenced T cells were considered lower bounds and underestimates.

Library prep was done by 5' RACE. The instrument given in TCRdb is Illumina HiSeq 2500. A second PCR of roughly 6 to 12 cycles was run with a J-beta primer mix and a sample-barcoded 5' primer. A unique molecular identifier was introduced onto each TCR beta cDNA molecule by a template-switch 5' adaptor carrying 12 random nucleotides. Each sample yielded at least 2.5 million CDR3-containing paired-end reads. All of the RNA was converted into first-strand cDNA using the Mint cDNA synthesis kit, with a TRBC-specific oligonucleotide serving as the primer. Following uracil-DNA glycosylase treatment, all cDNA underwent a first 18-cycle PCR with the universal primers M1SS and BC2_uni_R. For the original study's pipeline: For normalization, 1 million high-quality reads were randomly selected from each sample, with every read carrying a distinct molecular identifier. Reads with shared molecular identifiers were discarded instead of being binned into consensus sequences. MiTCR, with a Q25 quality threshold and the strictest error-elimination algorithm, was used for CDR3 identification, clonotype clustering and error correction. A nonparametric unseen species model using Euler transformation provided a lower-bound estimate of total TCR beta diversity. TCRdb reran the public reads through fastp at Q25 and MiXCR, keeping productive beta chains. Every entry covers one CDR3 protein and lists the most common genes and DNA from its rows. TCRdb, not the original authors, processed these V and J calls. Present in this sample are more than 900,000 distinct CDR3 sequences, 25% to 30% of which were seen just once. The top ten clones comprise roughly a tenth of the sample.

Systemically healthy Caucasian individuals from Russia, 39 in total and aged 6 to 90 years, were included as donors. Approximately 9 milliliters of peripheral blood were collected from each donor into EDTA-treated Vacutainer tubes. Ficoll-Paque density-gradient centrifugation was used to isolate PBMCs, with at least 6 million per sample. Total RNA, at least 6 micrograms per sample, was extracted from PBMCs with Trizol reagent. Naive CD45RAhigh/CD27high T cell percentages were measured by flow cytometry on a PBMC aliquot from every donor. As concerns this clonotype: What antigen it recognizes has not been identified. No qualities accompany the bases; no much larger clone lies one base away.

The sample was also reused in another study, on T cells of mothers and their children. The second publication reports: Nine systemically healthy Caucasian individuals, comprising three mothers and their six children, were included as donors. cDNA synthesis used all of the extracted RNA, with roughly 1.5 ug of RNA in each 15 ul reaction. In the second PCR, the M1S primer introduced both the sample barcodes and 2-4 random nucleotides. Over 8.5 million TCR beta CDR3 reads were obtained for each mother, and 2.5 million to 3.5 million reads were obtained for each child. In both related and unrelated pairs, thymic selection shapes the output of TCR recombination in a similar way, with inherited differences having only a minor effect. Normalized repertoire overlap was always slightly but never significantly higher in related than unrelated mother-child pairs. No persistent microchimeric T cell clones were found, with a detection sensitivity of approximately 100 clones per million clonotypes. In the study, deep NGS was used to compare the TCR beta repertoires of mothers and children, and features distinguishing related mother-child pairs from unrelated individuals were sought. Mothers averaged around 40 +/- 4 years of age and children averaged 11 +/- 4 years. After adapter ligation with NEBNext reagents, the libraries were sequenced on Illumina HiSeq 2000 with 100+100 nt paired-end reads. To prevent cross-contamination, the mother and child libraries were prepared one month apart and sequenced in separate runs. For each donor, between about 450,000 and 2,300,000 distinct TCR beta clonotypes were identified. Naive TCR beta clonotypes were estimated from low-frequency clonotypes matched to each donor's FACS-determined naive share, without sorting.

Source material: blood. This receptor was obtained from a woman aged 35 to 49 in good health.

The DNA reads TGTGCCAGCAGCTTATGCAGCGGGGGGGGAGAGACCCAGTACTTC. Translated, this is CASSLCSGGGETQYF. In this chain, TRBV7-2 is recombined with TRBJ2-7; 10 of the junction bases match TRBD2. Judging by the DNA end, TRBJ2-5 fits better; the J call may be wrong. The cysteine opens and the phenylalanine closes a CDR3 of 15 amino acids. Only the CDR3 portion is preserved as DNA: 45 bases, with reading frame beginning at the first base. The germline V gene encodes CDR1 SGHTA and CDR2 FQGNSA.